Listed here are 15 T cell receptor beta chains from one sample, sequenced in a study of T cells in Graves' hyperthyroidism and ophthalmopathy. Authors of the study amplified TCR beta CDR3 regions from RNA transcripts. The HTBI set primed first-round TCR CDR3 RT-PCR. TCRdb reprocessed the multiplex PCR reads with MiXCR, giving one entry per CDR3 protein. This table has over 400,000 distinct CDR3 sequences, 20% to 25% appearing once. Sample: blood. These TCRs come from a woman in her 70s with Graves' ophthalmopathy.

This clonotype has more than one count but fewer than ten. V is TRBV19 and J is TRBJ1-5, with D unresolved. V lost 1 base and J lost 9, with 19 bases in between. CDR1 and CDR2 (germline): LNHDA, SQIVND (reference sequence). The CDR3 runs to 16 residues. The CDR3 protein is CASSIVTGSTKGPQHF. As DNA, the CDR3 is TGTGCCAGTAGTATAGTTACCGGGTCTACTAAGGGGCCCCAGCATTTT.

Many counts were recorded for this clonotype. This chain links TRBV2 with TRBJ2-7; D remains unclear. The length of the CDR3 is 13 residues. V lost 3 bases and J lost 2, with 8 bases in between. CDR1 SNHLY and CDR2 FYNNEI come from the germline V gene. Here the CDR3 reads CASSDSETYEQYF. Here the CDR3 DNA reads TGTGCCAGCAGTGACTCAGAAACCTACGAGCAGTACTTC.

The V gene is TRBV6-2 or TRBV6-3, the J gene TRBJ2-7; 11 bases are a match to TRBD2. This CDR3 is built from 15 residues. The germline CDR1 and CDR2 sequences are MNHEY and SVGEGT. After removal of 7 bases from V and 0 bases from J, the junction contained 5 bases not matched to a gene. The CDR3 spells CASKTSGADSYEQYF. The CDR3 nucleotides read TGTGCCAGCAAGACTAGCGGGGCCGACTCCTACGAGCAGTACTTC.

This clonotype was counted between two and nine times. J is TRBJ1-4 and V is TRBV7-2, with a tentative D call TRBD1 (6 bases). V was cut by 5 bases and J by 6 bases, with 22 bases left in between. This CDR3 has 17 amino acids. Germline CDR1 reads SGHTA; CDR2 reads FQGNSA. The CDR3 DNA is TGTGCCAGCAGCCCAACGCAGGACAGTCTACGGCATGAAAAACTGTTTTTT. This codes for CASSPTQDSLRHEKLFF.

The chain combines TRBV9 with TRBJ2-4, with 9 nucleotides matching TRBD1. The CDR3 consists of 19 residues. Germline CDR1 and CDR2: SGDLS and YYNGEE. V lost 0 bases and J lost 0; bases outside the gene matches: 10. CDR3 sequence: CASSVEGQGTGGAKNIQYF. Written as DNA, the CDR3 is TGTGCCAGCAGCGTAGAGGGACAGGGAACCGGCGGAGCCAAAAACATTCAGTACTTC. Using reference TRBV9 and TRBJ2-4 for the parts outside the CDR3, the full variable domain is DSGVTQTPKHLITATGQRVTLRCSPRSGDLSVYWYQQSLDQGLQFLIQYYNGEERAKGNILERFSAQQFPDLHSELNLSSLELGDSALYFCASSVEGQGTGGAKNIQYFGAGTRLSVL.

The chain recombines TRBV20-1 with TRBJ1-2, with D unclear. V was clipped by 0 bases and J by 6 bases, with 17 bases between them. The germline V gene has CDR1 DFQATT and CDR2 SNEGSKA (reference sequence). The CDR3 is 15 residues long. Here the CDR3 reads CSARDRRWQADGYTF. In nucleotides, the CDR3 is TGCAGTGCTAGAGATCGTAGATGGCAGGCCGATGGCTACACCTTC.

This sequence joins TRBV14 and TRBJ2-3, with 10 bases identical to TRBD2. The germline CDR1 and CDR2 sequences are SGHDN and FVKESK. V was clipped by 3 bases and J by 2 bases; unmatched bases: 5. The length of the CDR3 is 16 residues. CDR3 sequence reads: CASSQAGLAATDTQYF. The CDR3 region has the DNA TGTGCCAGCAGCCAGGCTGGACTAGCGGCCACAGATACGCAGTATTTT.

The V call is TRBV5-5, the J call TRBJ2-3; D is ambiguous. This CDR3 spans 13 amino acids. Germline CDR1 is SGHKS and CDR2 is YYEKEE (reference sequence). V was shortened by 6 bases and J by 4 bases, with 12 bases between the two germline ends. For the CDR3, the DNA is TGTGCCAGCATCGACGCTTTCTCAGATACGCAGTATTTT. Translation gives CASIDAFSDTQYF.

For this clonotype: Germline is not matched at one junction end, which may reflect a read error. This chain links TRBV28 with TRBJ2-6, with D maybe TRBD1 (5 bases). CDR3 length: 15 amino acids. The germline CDR1 and CDR2 sequences are MDHEN and SYDVKM. The CDR3 nucleotides are TGTGCCAGCAGTGACCCGGTGGCTGGGGCCAACGCCCTGACTTTC. It codes for CASSDPVAGANALTF.

This clonotype came up a few times. The chain has TRBV20-1 and TRBJ2-1; 11 bases agree with TRBD2. Looked up from germline, CDR1 is DFQATT and CDR2 is SNEGSKA (reference sequence). This CDR3 contains 16 residues. V dropped 6 bases and J dropped 4; count of bases not matched to a gene: 11. The CDR3 DNA reads TGCAGTGCGCCCCGACTAGCGGGACAACTTTACAATGAGCAGTTCTTC. Translation gives CSAPRLAGQLYNEQFF.

This clonotype was recorded at least ten times. V usage is TRBV2 and J usage is TRBJ1-2, with 8 bases aligning to TRBD1. Germline V gene data show CDR1 as SNHLY and CDR2 as FYNNEI. The CDR3 loop spans 14 amino acids. Trimming cost V 5 bases and J 2 bases; bases outside gene matches: 4. The DNA for the CDR3 is TGTGCCAGCAGTCCTGACAGGGGCAACTATGGCTACACCTTC. Its protein product is CASSPDRGNYGYTF.

The CDR3 loop reads CSAEQGATYEQYF. CDR3 DNA: TGCAGTGCTGAACAGGGGGCAACCTACGAGCAGTACTTC. The chain employs TRBV20-1 and TRBJ2-7; 9 bases are shared with TRBD1. J gave up 2 bases and V 5 bases, and 4 bases lay outside the gene matches. Germline lookup yields CDR1 DFQATT and CDR2 SNEGSKA (reference sequence). The length of the CDR3 is 13 residues.

The chain links TRBV20-1 to TRBJ1-2; D uncertain. This CDR3 spans 11 amino acids. The V gene's germline CDR1 is DFQATT and CDR2 SNEGSKA (reference sequence). Trimming stripped 6 bases from V and 8 bases from J, with 13 bases between. The chain's CDR3 is CSAYGGEGYTF. Here the CDR3 DNA reads TGCAGTGCCTATGGCGGAGAAGGCTACACCTTC.

This clonotype was seen only a few times. The junction departs from the called germline gene at one end, perhaps through a read error. This sequence joins TRBV7-7 and TRBJ2-1; D unresolved. The length of the CDR3 is 13 residues. Germline loops: CDR1 SSHAT, CDR2 FNYEAQ (reference sequence). The CDR3 loop is CASSLDRKGEQFF. CDR3 coding DNA: TGTGCTAGCAGCTTAGATAGGAAGGGAGAGCAGTTCTTC.

This chain links TRBV6-1 with TRBJ2-3; D call uncertain. This CDR3 has 17 residues. Germline values: CDR1 MNHNS, CDR2 SASEGT. The V end was cut by 0 bases, the J end by 6 bases, with 19 bases between. The chain's CDR3 is CASSEAFRAVDVDTQYF. In DNA form, the CDR3 reads TGTGCCAGCAGTGAAGCCTTTCGGGCTGTTGATGTGGATACGCAGTATTTT.